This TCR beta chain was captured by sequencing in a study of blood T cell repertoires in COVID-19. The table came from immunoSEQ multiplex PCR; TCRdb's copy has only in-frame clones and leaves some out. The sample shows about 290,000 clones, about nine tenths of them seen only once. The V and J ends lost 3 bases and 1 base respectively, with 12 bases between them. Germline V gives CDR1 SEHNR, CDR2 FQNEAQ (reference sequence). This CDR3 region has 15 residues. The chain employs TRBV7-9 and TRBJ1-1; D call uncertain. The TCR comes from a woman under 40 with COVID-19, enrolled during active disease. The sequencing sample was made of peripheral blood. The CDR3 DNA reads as TGTGCCAGCAGCTTTACAGACATTCGGAACACTGAAGCTTTCTTT. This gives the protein CASSFTDIRNTEAFF. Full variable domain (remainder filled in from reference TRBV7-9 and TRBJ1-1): DTGVSQNPRHKITKRGQNVTFRCDPISEHNRLYWYRQTLGQGPEFLTYFQNEAQLEKSRLLSDRFSAERPKGSFSTLEIQRTEQGDSAMYLCASSFTDIRNTEAFFGQGTRLTVV.